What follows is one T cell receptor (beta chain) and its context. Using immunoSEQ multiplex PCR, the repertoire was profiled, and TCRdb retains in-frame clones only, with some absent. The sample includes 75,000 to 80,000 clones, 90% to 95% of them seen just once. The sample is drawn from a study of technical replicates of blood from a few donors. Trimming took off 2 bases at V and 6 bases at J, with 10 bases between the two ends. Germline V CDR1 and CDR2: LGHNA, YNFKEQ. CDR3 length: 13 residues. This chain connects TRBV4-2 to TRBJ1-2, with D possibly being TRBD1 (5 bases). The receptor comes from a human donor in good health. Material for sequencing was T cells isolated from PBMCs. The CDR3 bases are TGTGCCAGCAGCCAAATAGGGGAGGATGGCTACACCTTC. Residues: CASSQIGEDGYTF.